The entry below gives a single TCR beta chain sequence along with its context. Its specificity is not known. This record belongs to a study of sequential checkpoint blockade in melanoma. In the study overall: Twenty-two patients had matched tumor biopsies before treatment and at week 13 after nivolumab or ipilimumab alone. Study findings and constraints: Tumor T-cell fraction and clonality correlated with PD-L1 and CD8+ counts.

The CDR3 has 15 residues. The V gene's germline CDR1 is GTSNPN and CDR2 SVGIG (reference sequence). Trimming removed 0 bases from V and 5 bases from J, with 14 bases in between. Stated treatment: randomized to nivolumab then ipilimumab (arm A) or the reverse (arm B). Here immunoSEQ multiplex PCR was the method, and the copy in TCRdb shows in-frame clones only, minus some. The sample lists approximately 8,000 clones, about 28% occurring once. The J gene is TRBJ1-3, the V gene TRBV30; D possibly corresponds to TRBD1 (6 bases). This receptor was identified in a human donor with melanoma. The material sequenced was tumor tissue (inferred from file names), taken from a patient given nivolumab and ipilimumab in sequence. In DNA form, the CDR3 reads TGTGCCTGGAGTGTACGCCAGGGGCCAAGAAACACCATATATTTT. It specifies CAWSVRQGPRNTIYF. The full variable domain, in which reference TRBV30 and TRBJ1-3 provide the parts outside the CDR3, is SQTIHQWPATLVQPVGSPLSLECTVEGTSNPNLYWYRQAAGRGLQLLFYSVGIGQISSEVPQNLSASRPQDRQFILSSKKLLLSDSGFYLCAWSVRQGPRNTIYFGEGSWLTVV.